Listed here are 3 T cell receptor beta chains from one sample, sequenced in a study of PD-1 blockade in classical Hodgkin lymphoma. Generated by immunoSEQ multiplex PCR, the TCRdb table keeps only in-frame clones and is missing some. In the table there are approximately 39,000 clones, about three quarters of which are singletons. Sample time point: cycle 4 day 1 (C4D1), after around six weeks of nivolumab. Each patient experienced a relapse that followed autologous stem cell transplantation, and brentuximab vedotin exposure varied. The material was peripheral blood mononuclear cells (PBMCs), obtained before the fourth cycle of nivolumab. These receptors came from a human donor with classical Hodgkin lymphoma.

The chain is built from TRBV6-4 and TRBJ1-5; no reliable D call. V shed 4 bases and J shed 0 bases, with 10 bases lying between them. The CDR3 contains 15 residues. The V gene's germline CDR1 is MRHNA and CDR2 SNTAGT. The CDR3 region is CASSGWAHSNQPQHF. In DNA form, the CDR3 reads TGTGCCAGCAGTGGCTGGGCACATAGCAATCAGCCCCAGCATTTT.

This clone is a singleton in its sample. V gene TRBV6-1 combines with J gene TRBJ1-2; 8 bases are shared with TRBD1. Looked up from germline, CDR1 is MNHNS and CDR2 is SASEGT. The J segment lost 5 bases and the V segment lost 2 bases, leaving 4 bases of the junction unmatched. The CDR3 runs to 14 residues. The CDR3 is CASSEQGARYGYTF. CDR3 nucleotide sequence: TGTGCCAGCAGTGAACAGGGGGCTCGTTATGGCTACACCTTC.

V and J are TRBV19 and TRBJ2-6, with TRBD1 identical over 9 bases. This CDR3 spans 17 amino acids. V lost 5 bases to trimming and J lost 1 base; unmatched junction nucleotides: 6. Per germline, CDR1 LNHDA and CDR2 SQIVND (reference sequence). The CDR3 DNA reads TGTGCCAGTAGTCTTCCGGGACAGGGATCTGGGGCCAACGTCCTGACTTTC. Residues: CASSLPGQGSGANVLTF.